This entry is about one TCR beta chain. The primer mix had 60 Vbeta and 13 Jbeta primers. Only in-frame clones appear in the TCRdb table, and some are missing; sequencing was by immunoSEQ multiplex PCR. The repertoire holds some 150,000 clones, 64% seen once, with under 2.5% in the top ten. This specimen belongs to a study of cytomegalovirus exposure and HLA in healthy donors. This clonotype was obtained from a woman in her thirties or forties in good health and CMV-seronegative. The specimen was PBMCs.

The CDR3 DNA sequence: TGTGCCAGTCGAAGGGGAGGGGTCGACAATCAGCCCCAGCATTTT. Protein product: CASRRGGVDNQPQHF. The chain combines TRBV27 with TRBJ1-5; maybe TRBD1 (5 bases). The CDR3 length is 15 residues. The V gene's germline CDR1 is MNHEY and CDR2 SMNVEV (reference sequence). Trimming took 9 bases from V and 3 from J, leaving 18 bases between them.